The rows below give T cell receptor beta chains drawn from one sample of a study of T-cell reconstitution after alpha-beta-depleted transplantation in children. Via MiXCR, TCRdb re-called the PCR reads, giving one row per CDR3 protein. The sample yields more than 400,000 distinct CDR3 sequences, about an eighth seen once. The sequenced sample was PBMCs, mostly from graft donor cells, obtained 180 days after TCRalphabeta/CD19-depleted stem cell transplant. The receptors derive from a female patient aged 2-10 years who had a stem cell transplant for aplastic anemia, so the T cells may come from the graft donor. Both conserved end residues are part of each CDR3. Where a row states a size, it is once, few, many or the class of an expanded clone; other rows omit it.

V: TRBV2; J: TRBJ2-3; size: NA; CDR3: CASSEVGGALDTQYF
V: TRBV27; J: TRBJ1-2; size: few; CDR3: CASSLSARGYGYTF
V: TRBV3-1; J: TRBJ2-3; size: NA; CDR3: CASSQVQEGLAEKKPTDTQYF
V: TRBV20-1; J: TRBJ2-6; size: few; CDR3: CSAIWTGGVGANVLTF
V: TRBV7-2; J: TRBJ1-2; size: NA; CDR3: CASRGGAQDGYTF
V: TRBV12-3/TRBV12-4; J: TRBJ2-5; size: many; CDR3: CASTLYRQQETQYF
V: TRBV5-1; J: TRBJ2-7; size: many; CDR3: CASSLWPPADRSYEQYF
V: TRBV2; J: TRBJ1-6; size: few; CDR3: CASKTNGQGNSPLHF
V: TRBV5-1; J: TRBJ2-3; size: many; CDR3: CASTPGQGTDTQYF
V: TRBV29-1; J: TRBJ1-1; size: few; CDR3: CSVEDQALGSLNTEAFF
V: TRBV12-3/TRBV12-4; J: TRBJ2-4; size: NA; CDR3: CASSPDRALAKNIQYF
V: TRBV3-1; J: TRBJ1-2; size: NA; CDR3: CASSPRYRTTRYGYTF
V: TRBV28; J: TRBJ2-3; size: few; CDR3: CASSRQEQGRWDTDTQYF
V: TRBV20-1; J: TRBJ2-1; size: few; CDR3: CSARRKEGLATYNEQFF
V: TRBV3-1; J: TRBJ1-1; size: NA; CDR3: CASSHDTGETEAFF
V: TRBV6-1; J: TRBJ2-1; size: few; CDR3: CASRGTSSGLDEQFF
V: TRBV7-2; J: TRBJ1-4; size: NA; CDR3: CASSLSPRPNEKLFF
V: TRBV3-1; J: TRBJ2-2; size: few; CDR3: CASSPLTSGGTGELFF
V: TRBV5-6; J: TRBJ1-2; size: few; CDR3: CASSLSGRGRGYTF
V: TRBV3-1; J: TRBJ2-6; size: NA; CDR3: CASCQVYRDRGIGGANVLTF
V: TRBV21-1; J: TRBJ2-4; size: NA; CDR3: CASSSRDSRDIQYF
V: TRBV12-3/TRBV12-4; J: TRBJ1-6; size: NA; CDR3: CASTRTNSPLHF
V: TRBV7-2; J: TRBJ2-7; size: NA; CDR3: CASRPSSGLSYEQYF
V: TRBV10-3; J: TRBJ1-3; size: NA; CDR3: CAIRTAGWGVLPSGNTIYF
V: TRBV6-2/TRBV6-3; J: TRBJ2-1; size: NA; CDR3: CASRRQGVGNEQFF
V: TRBV5-1; J: TRBJ2-1; size: many; CDR3: CASSFPRSSYNEQFF
V: TRBV20-1; J: TRBJ2-1; size: few; CDR3: CSATRSGNEQFF
V: TRBV28; J: TRBJ2-7; size: NA; CDR3: CASSFYSQGGDEQYF
V: TRBV28; J: TRBJ2-1; size: NA; CDR3: CASSPLKYNEQFF
V: TRBV7-8; J: TRBJ1-2; size: few; CDR3: CASSAAGYGYTF
V: TRBV20-1; J: TRBJ2-4; size: many; CDR3: CSARDWTSGKNIQYF
V: TRBV4-3; J: TRBJ2-2; size: few; CDR3: CASSQPSGRASTGELFF
V: TRBV28; J: TRBJ2-7; size: few; CDR3: CASSWGTSRISYEQYF
V: TRBV7-2; J: TRBJ1-1; size: few; CDR3: CASSPQPHVGDTEAFF
V: TRBV4-3; J: TRBJ2-2; size: few; CDR3: CASSQERRGHMTPNTGELFF
V: TRBV29-1; J: TRBJ2-1; size: many; CDR3: CSVEDRDRVYNEQFF
V: TRBV25-1; J: TRBJ2-1; size: once; CDR3: CASSESPSVGHEQFF
V: TRBV11-2; J: TRBJ2-3; size: NA; CDR3: CASSSPHRLAGDVDTQYF
V: TRBV20-1; J: TRBJ1-4; size: NA; CDR3: CSAREPGGKKLFF
V: TRBV7-9; J: TRBJ1-1; size: NA; CDR3: CASSLQTGDTEAFF
V: TRBV27; J: TRBJ2-7; size: many; CDR3: CASRHLAGGPHEQYF
V: TRBV5-1; J: TRBJ2-1; size: NA; CDR3: CASSSGLASYNEQFF
V: TRBV2; J: TRBJ2-1; size: NA; CDR3: CATPRRELNNEQFF
V: TRBV12-3/TRBV12-4; J: TRBJ2-1; size: NA; CDR3: CASTSGPHYQGDSYNEQFF
V: TRBV28; J: TRBJ2-7; size: many; CDR3: CASSLQLPAGGLDPYEQYF
V: TRBV7-2; J: TRBJ1-5; size: NA; CDR3: CASSLGRALLGQPQHF
V: TRBV3-1; J: TRBJ2-6; size: NA; CDR3: CASSRDRGRLGANVLTF
V: TRBV9; J: TRBJ2-1; size: few; CDR3: CASSPLTESYNEQFF
V: TRBV5-1; J: TRBJ2-1; size: many; CDR3: CASSPGLARNEQFF
V: TRBV28; J: TRBJ1-1; size: NA; CDR3: CASSLLPGASEDTEAFF
V: TRBV20-1; J: TRBJ2-1; size: few; CDR3: CRGGTSGNEQFF
V: TRBV6-1; J: TRBJ1-4; size: NA; CDR3: CASHPGQGSEKLFF